This T cell receptor (beta chain) came from a study of identical twins. This clonotype was picked up a small number of times. Each CDR3 protein is one row after TCRdb ran MiXCR on the 5' RACE reads. This sample yields 700,000 or so distinct CDR3 sequences, of which approximately 21% are seen a single time; more than 4% belongs to the top ten. V shed 4 bases, J shed 4 bases, and the junction held 7 bases outside the gene matches. Germline CDR1 is DFQATT and CDR2 is SNEGSKA (reference sequence). The CDR3 has 14 amino acids. The sample also formed part of further work on T cells expressing NK-cell markers.

This TCR was recovered from a woman under 30 in good health. The sequenced sample was PBMCs. This sequence joins TRBV20-1 and TRBJ1-1; TRBD1 agrees at 9 bases. The CDR3 protein is CSATRTGEGTEAFF. CDR3 DNA sequence: TGCAGTGCTACAAGGACAGGGGAGGGCACTGAAGCTTTCTTT.